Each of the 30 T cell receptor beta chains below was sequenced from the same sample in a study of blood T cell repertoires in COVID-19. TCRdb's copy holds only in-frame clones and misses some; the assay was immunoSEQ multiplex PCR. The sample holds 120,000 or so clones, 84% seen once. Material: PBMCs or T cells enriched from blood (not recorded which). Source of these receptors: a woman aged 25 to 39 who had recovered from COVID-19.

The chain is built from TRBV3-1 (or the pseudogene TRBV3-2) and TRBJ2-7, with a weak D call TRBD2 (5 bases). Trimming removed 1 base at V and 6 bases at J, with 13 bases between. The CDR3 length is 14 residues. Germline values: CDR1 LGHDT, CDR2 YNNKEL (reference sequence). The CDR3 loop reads CASSQALSGSEQYF. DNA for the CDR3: TGTGCCAGCAGCCAAGCGTTGTCGGGGAGCGAGCAGTACTTC.

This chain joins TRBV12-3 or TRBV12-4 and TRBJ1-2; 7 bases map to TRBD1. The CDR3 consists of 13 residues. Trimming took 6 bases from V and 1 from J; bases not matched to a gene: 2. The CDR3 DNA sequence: TGTGCCAGCAGCCCAGGGGGTAACTATGGCTACACCTTC. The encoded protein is CASSPGGNYGYTF.

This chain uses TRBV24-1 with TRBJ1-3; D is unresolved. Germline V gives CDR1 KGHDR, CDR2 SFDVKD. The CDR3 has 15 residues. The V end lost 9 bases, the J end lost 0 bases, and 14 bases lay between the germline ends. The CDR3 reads CATSGPAGSGNTIYF. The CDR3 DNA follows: TGTGCCACCTCTGGGCCCGCCGGCTCTGGAAACACCATATATTTT.

CDR3 loop: CASSPGTVWESTEAFF. The DNA for the CDR3 is TGTGCCAGCAGCCCGGGGACAGTGTGGGAGAGCACTGAAGCTTTCTTT. V usage is TRBV5-4 and J usage is TRBJ1-1, with 7 positions matching TRBD1. CDR1 and CDR2 (germline): SGHNT, YYREEE (reference sequence). J was trimmed by 4 bases and V by 4 bases; bases with no gene match: 13. The CDR3 runs 16 residues.

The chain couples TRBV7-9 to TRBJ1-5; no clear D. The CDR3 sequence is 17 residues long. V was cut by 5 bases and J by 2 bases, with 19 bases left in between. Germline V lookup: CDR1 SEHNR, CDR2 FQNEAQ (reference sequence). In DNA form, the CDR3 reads TGTGCCAGCAGCCCTGGTTTTGAAGAGGTTGGCAATCAGCCCCAGCATTTT. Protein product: CASSPGFEEVGNQPQHF.

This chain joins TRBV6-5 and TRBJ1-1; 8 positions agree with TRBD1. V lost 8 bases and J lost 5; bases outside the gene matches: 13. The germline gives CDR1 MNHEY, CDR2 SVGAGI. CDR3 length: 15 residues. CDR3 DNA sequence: TGTGCCAGCTCGACAGGGGTGGGACTGGGGACTGAAGCTTTCTTT. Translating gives CASSTGVGLGTEAFF.

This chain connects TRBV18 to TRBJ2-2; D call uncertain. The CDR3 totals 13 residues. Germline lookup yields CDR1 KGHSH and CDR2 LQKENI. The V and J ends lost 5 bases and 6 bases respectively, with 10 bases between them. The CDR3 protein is CASSGGHAGELFF. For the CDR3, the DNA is TGTGCCAGCTCAGGTGGGCACGCCGGGGAGCTGTTTTTT.

The CDR3 reads CASSQLTGTSGRVQYF. The CDR3 nucleotides read TGTGCCAGCAGCCAACTTACCGGGACTAGCGGGAGGGTGCAGTACTTC. The rearrangement joins TRBV4-2 to TRBJ2-7; the match to TRBD2 covers 16 bases. V shed 2 bases and J 9 bases; nucleotides not matched to a gene: 7. Germline CDR1 and CDR2: LGHNA and YNFKEQ. This CDR3 is 16 amino acids long.

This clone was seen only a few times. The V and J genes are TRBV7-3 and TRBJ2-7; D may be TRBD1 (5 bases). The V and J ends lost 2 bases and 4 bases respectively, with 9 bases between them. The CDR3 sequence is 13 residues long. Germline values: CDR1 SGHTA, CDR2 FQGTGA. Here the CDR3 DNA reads TGTGCCAGCAGCTTAGGGGCAGGTTACGAGCAGTACTTC. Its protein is CASSLGAGYEQYF.

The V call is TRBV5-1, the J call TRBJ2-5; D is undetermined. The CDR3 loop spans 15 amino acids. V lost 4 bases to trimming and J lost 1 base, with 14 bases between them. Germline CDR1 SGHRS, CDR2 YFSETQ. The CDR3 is CASSLNPGGQETQYF. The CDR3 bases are TGCGCCAGCAGCCTAAACCCAGGTGGCCAAGAGACCCAGTACTTC.

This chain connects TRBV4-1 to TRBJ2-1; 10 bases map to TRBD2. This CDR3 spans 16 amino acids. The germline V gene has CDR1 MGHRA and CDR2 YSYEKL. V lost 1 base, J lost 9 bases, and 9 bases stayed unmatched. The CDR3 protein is CASSQVASGRRGEQFF. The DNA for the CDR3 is TGCGCCAGCAGCCAAGTGGCTAGCGGGAGAAGGGGTGAGCAGTTCTTC.

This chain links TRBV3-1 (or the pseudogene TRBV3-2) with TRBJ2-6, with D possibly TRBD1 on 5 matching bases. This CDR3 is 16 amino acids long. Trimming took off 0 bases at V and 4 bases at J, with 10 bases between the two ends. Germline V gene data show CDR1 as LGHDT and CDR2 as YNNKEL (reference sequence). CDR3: CASSQDSPGGANVLTF. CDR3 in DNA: TGTGCCAGCAGCCAAGACTCTCCAGGGGGGGCCAACGTCCTGACTTTC.

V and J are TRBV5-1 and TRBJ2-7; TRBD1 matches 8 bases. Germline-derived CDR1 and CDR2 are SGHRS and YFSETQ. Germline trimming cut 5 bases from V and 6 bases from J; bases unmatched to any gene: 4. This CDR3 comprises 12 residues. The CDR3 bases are TGCGCCAGCAGAGAGACAGGGGTCGAGCAGTACTTC. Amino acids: CASRETGVEQYF.

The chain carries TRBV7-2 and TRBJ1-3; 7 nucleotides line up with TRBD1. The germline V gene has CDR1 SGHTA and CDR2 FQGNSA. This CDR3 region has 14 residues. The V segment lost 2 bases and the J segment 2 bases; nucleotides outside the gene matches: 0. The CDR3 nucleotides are TGTGCCAGCAGCTTACAGGGGGCTGGAAACACCATATATTTT. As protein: CASSLQGAGNTIYF.

The CDR3 region is CASSPRPTQRQGVTEAFF. Written as DNA, the CDR3 is TGCGCCAGCAGCCCGAGGCCCACACAAAGACAGGGAGTAACTGAAGCTTTCTTT. This sequence joins TRBV5-1 and TRBJ1-1, with 7 bases matching TRBD1. Germline assignment: CDR1 SGHRS and CDR2 YFSETQ. The trim removed 4 bases at V and 5 bases at J, leaving 20 bases unmatched. There are 18 residues in the CDR3.

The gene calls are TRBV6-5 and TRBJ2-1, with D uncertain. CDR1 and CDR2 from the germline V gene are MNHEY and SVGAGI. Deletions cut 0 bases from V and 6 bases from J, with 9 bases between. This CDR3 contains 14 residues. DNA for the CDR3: TGTGCCAGCAGTTACTCTGCCCCGGGCAATGAGCAGTTCTTC. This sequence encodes CASSYSAPGNEQFF.

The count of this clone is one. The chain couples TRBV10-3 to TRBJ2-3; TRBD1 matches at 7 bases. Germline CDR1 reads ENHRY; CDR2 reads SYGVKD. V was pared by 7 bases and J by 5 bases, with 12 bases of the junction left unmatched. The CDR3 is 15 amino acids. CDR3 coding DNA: TGTGCCATCAAAAGGGGGCACAGGGCTGAAGATACGCAGTATTTT. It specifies CAIKRGHRAEDTQYF.

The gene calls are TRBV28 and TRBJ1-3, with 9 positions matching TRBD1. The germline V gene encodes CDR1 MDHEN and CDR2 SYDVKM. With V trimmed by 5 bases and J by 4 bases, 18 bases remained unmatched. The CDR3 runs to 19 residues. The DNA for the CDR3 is TGTGCCAGCAGTCCACCTCTTTGGACAGGGGCTCCGGGGGGAAACACCATATATTTT. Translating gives CASSPPLWTGAPGGNTIYF.

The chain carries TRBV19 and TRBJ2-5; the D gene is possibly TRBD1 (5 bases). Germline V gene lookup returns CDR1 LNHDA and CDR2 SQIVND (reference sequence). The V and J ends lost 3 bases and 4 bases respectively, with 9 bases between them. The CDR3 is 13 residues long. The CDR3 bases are TGTGCCAGTAGTATGAGGCAGGGAGAGACCCAGTACTTC. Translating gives CASSMRQGETQYF.

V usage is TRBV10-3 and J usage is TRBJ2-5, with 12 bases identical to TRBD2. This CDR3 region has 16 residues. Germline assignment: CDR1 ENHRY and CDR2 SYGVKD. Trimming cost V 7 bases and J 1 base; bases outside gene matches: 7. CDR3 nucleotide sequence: TGTGCCATCAAAGGTGGACTAGCGGGGATCCAAGAGACCCAGTACTTC. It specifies CAIKGGLAGIQETQYF.

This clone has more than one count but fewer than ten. The CDR3 spells CASSPVGPGNLATTNEKLFF. The CDR3 nucleotides are TGTGCCAGCTCACCAGTCGGCCCAGGCAACCTAGCGACAACTAATGAAAAACTGTTTTTT. The rearrangement links TRBV18 to TRBJ1-4; D is unresolved. From germline, CDR1 is KGHSH and CDR2 LQKENI. V shed 2 bases and J shed 0 bases, with 22 bases lying between them. CDR3 length: 20 residues.

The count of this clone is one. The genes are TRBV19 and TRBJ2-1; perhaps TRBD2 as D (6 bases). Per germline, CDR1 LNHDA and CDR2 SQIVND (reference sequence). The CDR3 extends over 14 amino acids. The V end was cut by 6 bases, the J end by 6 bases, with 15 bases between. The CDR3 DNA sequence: TGTGCCAGTAGGTCCAGGGAGGATATCAATGAGCAGTTCTTC. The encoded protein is CASRSREDINEQFF.

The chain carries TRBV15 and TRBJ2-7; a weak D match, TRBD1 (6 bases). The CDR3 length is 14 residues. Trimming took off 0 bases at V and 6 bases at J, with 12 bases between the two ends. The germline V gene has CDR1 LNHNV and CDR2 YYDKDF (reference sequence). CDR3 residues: CATSRDIPRGEQYF. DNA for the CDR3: TGTGCCACCAGCAGAGATATACCCAGGGGCGAGCAGTACTTC.

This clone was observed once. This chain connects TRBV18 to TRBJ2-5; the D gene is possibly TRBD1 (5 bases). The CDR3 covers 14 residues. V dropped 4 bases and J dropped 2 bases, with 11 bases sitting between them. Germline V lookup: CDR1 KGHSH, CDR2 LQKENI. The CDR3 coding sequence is TGTGCCAGCTCACTAAGACGACAGCAAGAGACCCAGTACTTC. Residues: CASSLRRQQETQYF.

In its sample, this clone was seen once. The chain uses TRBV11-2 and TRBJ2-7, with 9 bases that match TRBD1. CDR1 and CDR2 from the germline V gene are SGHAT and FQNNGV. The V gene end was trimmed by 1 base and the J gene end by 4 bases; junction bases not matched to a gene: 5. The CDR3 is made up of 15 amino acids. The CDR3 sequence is CASSLGPGQGYEQYF. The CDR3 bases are TGTGCCAGCAGCTTAGGGCCGGGACAGGGTTACGAGCAGTACTTC.

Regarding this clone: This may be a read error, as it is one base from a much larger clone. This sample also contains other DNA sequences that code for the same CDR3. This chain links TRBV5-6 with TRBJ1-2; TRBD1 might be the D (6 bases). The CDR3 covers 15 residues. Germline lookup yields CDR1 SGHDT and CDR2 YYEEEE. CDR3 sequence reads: CARSLGGGGYYGYTF. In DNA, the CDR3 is TGTGCCCGCAGCTTGGGTGGGGGGGGCTACTATGGCTACACCTTC.

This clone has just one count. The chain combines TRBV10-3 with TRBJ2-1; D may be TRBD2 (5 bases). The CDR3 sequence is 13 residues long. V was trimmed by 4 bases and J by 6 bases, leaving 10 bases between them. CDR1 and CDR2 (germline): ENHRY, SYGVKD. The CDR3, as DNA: TGTGCCATCAGTGCCAGTGGGAGCAATGAGCAGTTCTTC. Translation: CAISASGSNEQFF.

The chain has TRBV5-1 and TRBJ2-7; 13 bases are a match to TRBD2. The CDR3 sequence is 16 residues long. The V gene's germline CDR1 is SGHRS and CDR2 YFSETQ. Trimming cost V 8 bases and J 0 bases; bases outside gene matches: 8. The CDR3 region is CASQPGLAGNSYEQYF. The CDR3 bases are TGCGCCAGTCAACCGGGACTAGCGGGGAACTCCTACGAGCAGTACTTC.

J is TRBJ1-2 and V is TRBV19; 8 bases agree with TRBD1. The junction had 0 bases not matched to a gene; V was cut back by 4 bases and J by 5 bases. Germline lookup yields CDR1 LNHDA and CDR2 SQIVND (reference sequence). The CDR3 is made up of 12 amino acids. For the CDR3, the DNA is TGTGCCAGTAGTAGGGACAGGTATGGCTACACCTTC. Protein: CASSRDRYGYTF.

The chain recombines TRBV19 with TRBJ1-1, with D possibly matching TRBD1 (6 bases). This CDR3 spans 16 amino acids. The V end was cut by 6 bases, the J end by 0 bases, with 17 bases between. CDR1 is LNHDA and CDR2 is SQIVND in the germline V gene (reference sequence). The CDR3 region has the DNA TGTGCCAGTAGGGAAGGGAGGGGGAGATTGAACACTGAAGCTTTCTTT. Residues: CASREGRGRLNTEAFF.